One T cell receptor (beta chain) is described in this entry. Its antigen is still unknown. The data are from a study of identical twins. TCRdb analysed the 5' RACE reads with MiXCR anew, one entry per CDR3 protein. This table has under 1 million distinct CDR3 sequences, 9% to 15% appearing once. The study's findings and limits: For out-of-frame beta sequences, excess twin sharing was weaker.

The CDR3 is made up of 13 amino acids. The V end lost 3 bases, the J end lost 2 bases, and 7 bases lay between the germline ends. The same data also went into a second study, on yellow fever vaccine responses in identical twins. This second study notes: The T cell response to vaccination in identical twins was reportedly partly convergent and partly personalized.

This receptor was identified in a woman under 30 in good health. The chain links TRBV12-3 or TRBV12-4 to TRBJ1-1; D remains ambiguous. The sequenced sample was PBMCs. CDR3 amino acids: CASSLWSNTEAFF. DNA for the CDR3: TGTGCCAGCAGTTTGTGGAGCAACACTGAAGCTTTCTTT.